This T cell receptor (beta chain) comes out of a study of blood T cell repertoires in COVID-19. On the study more broadly: From the United States, Italy and Spain came samples of acute and convalescent COVID-19. The analysed material was cDNA or gDNA that came from T cells, B-cell-depleted T cells, or PBMCs.

The authors' processing: Quantification of nucleated cells was approximated via reference gene primer amplification. Libraries were prepared by immunoSEQ multiplex PCR; TCRdb keeps only in-frame clonotypes and omits some of them. That table gives V, J and clone size, and the DNA gave D and trimming. The table includes over 45,000 clones, 75% to 90% detected once. This CDR3 region has 17 residues. Germline CDR1 LGHNT, CDR2 FRNRAP. Trimming removed 2 bases from V and 3 bases from J; junction bases left unmatched: 11. This clone showed up just once. J is TRBJ1-1 and V is TRBV12-5, with 8 bases aligning to TRBD1. The sequence came from a man aged 55 to 70 with active COVID-19. The sequenced sample was peripheral blood. The CDR3 spells CASGLWSGGMIYTEAFF. In nucleotides, the CDR3 is TGTGCTAGTGGTTTGTGGTCAGGGGGCATGATATACACTGAAGCTTTCTTT.